The clone carrying this TCR beta chain was detected many times. The read terminates 3 residues ahead of where the CDR3 ends, so the germline J gene completes it. The sample belongs to a study of T cell clonality in common variable immunodeficiency. The CDR3 length is 12 residues. V dropped 3 bases and J dropped 5 bases, with 5 bases sitting between them. Control and CVID samples contributed equal amounts of genomic DNA. Profiled with immunoSEQ multiplex PCR; TCRdb holds only in-frame clones, not every one. The sample was found to contain roughly 43,000 clones, and every one recurs. Sequencing was performed on peripheral blood mononuclear cells. This TCR was sampled from a person aged 18 to 75 in good health. The chain links TRBV12-3 or TRBV12-4 to TRBJ2-1; D unresolved. Partial CDR3 DNA: TGTGCCAGCAGTTTCTCGGACAATGAG. Its protein is CASSFSDNE. In full, the CDR3 reads CASSFSDNEQFF.